The 20 T cell receptor beta chains reported below all come from one sample, sequenced in a study of blood T cell repertoires in COVID-19. This table comes from immunoSEQ multiplex PCR, and its TCRdb copy is limited to in-frame clones, with some not included. Here the sample spans 150,000 to 200,000 clones, about 76% being singletons. The sample was peripheral blood. These receptors originate from a woman aged 45-65 years with active or convalescent COVID-19.

The chain employs TRBV10-3 and TRBJ2-7, with 9 bases that match TRBD1. Germline loops: CDR1 ENHRY, CDR2 SYGVKD. This CDR3 comprises 13 residues. V lost 10 bases, J lost 5 bases, and 9 bases stayed unmatched. The CDR3: CATTGTGQDEQYF. CDR3 in DNA: TGTGCCACCACAGGGACAGGGCAGGACGAGCAGTACTTC.

The J gene is TRBJ2-1, the V gene TRBV12-5; 8 nucleotides align to TRBD2. Looked up from germline, CDR1 is LGHNT and CDR2 is FRNRAP. The CDR3 totals 13 residues. V lost 3 bases to trimming and J lost 9 bases; unmatched junction nucleotides: 4. CDR3: CASGFGGAGEQFF. CDR3 bases: TGTGCTAGTGGTTTCGGGGGGGCGGGTGAGCAGTTCTTC. The full variable domain, its missing parts supplied by reference TRBV12-5 and TRBJ2-1, is DARVTQTPRHKVTEMGQEVTMRCQPILGHNTVFWYRQTMMQGLELLAYFRNRAPLDDSGMPKDRFSAEMPDATLATLKIQPSEPRDSAVYFCASGFGGAGEQFFGPGTRLTVL.

The genes are TRBV14 and TRBJ1-2, with 7 nucleotides matching TRBD1. V gave up 0 bases and J gave up 7 bases; unmatched junction bases: 11. The CDR3 has 16 residues. CDR1 and CDR2 from the germline V gene are SGHDN and FVKESK. The CDR3 DNA sequence: TGTGCCAGCAGCCAAGATTACACAGGGGATTTGGGTGGCTACACCTTC. This translates into CASSQDYTGDLGGYTF.

This chain joins TRBV19 and TRBJ1-4, with a weak D call TRBD1 (5 bases). Per the germline V gene, CDR1 is LNHDA and CDR2 is SQIVND (reference sequence). The CDR3 sequence is 14 residues long. V gave up 4 bases and J gave up 4 bases, with 10 bases separating them. This CDR3 reads CASSRGQVNEKLFF. The CDR3, as DNA: TGTGCCAGTAGTAGGGGCCAGGTTAATGAAAAACTGTTTTTT.

CDR3 in amino acids: CASSPLGGGYYNEQFF. The CDR3 DNA is TGTGCCAGCAGCCCTCTTGGGGGGGGCTACTACAATGAGCAGTTCTTC. The chain recombines TRBV7-8 with TRBJ2-1; possibly TRBD2 for D (7 bases). The CDR3 is made up of 16 amino acids. From germline, CDR1 is SGHVS and CDR2 FQNEAQ. V dropped 5 bases and J dropped 3 bases, with 17 bases sitting between them.

V and J are TRBV2 and TRBJ1-6; D is perhaps TRBD1 (5 bases). This CDR3 has 12 amino acids. The V end lost 4 bases, the J end lost 10 bases, and 8 bases lay between the germline ends. The germline V gene has CDR1 SNHLY and CDR2 FYNNEI. The CDR3 loop reads CASSGGDSPLHF. Here the CDR3 DNA reads TGTGCCAGCAGTGGGGGGGACTCACCCCTCCACTTT.

V and J are TRBV7-2 and TRBJ1-5; D gene uncertain. The CDR3 runs to 13 residues. V was clipped by 3 bases and J by 6 bases, with 9 bases between them. The germline CDR1 and CDR2 sequences are SGHTA and FQGNSA. CDR3 bases: TGTGCCAGCAGCTTTAGTGAGCCTCAGCCCCAGCATTTT. As protein: CASSFSEPQPQHF.

This clone has a handful of counts. CDR3 protein: CASSGRDRGYTEAFF. In DNA form, the CDR3 reads TGTGCCAGCAGCGGAAGGGACAGGGGGTACACTGAAGCTTTCTTT. The V gene is TRBV3-1 (or the pseudogene TRBV3-2), the J gene TRBJ1-1; 11 bases agree with TRBD1. Germline V lookup: CDR1 LGHDT, CDR2 YNNKEL (reference sequence). The CDR3 runs 15 residues. V dropped 5 bases and J dropped 3; count of bases not matched to a gene: 5.

V usage is TRBV19 and J usage is TRBJ1-2; 7 nucleotides match TRBD1. The CDR3 consists of 14 residues. CDR1 is LNHDA, CDR2 SQIVND, per germline (reference sequence). The junction had 5 bases not matched to a gene; V was cut back by 4 bases and J by 3 bases. As DNA, the CDR3 is TGTGCCAGTAGTAGGACAGGCGCCGACTATGGCTACACCTTC. It codes for CASSRTGADYGYTF.

The CDR3 nucleotides read TGTGCCAGCAGCATAGGACCCTCCCGGCAGGGGGCCTACGAGCAGTACTTC. It specifies CASSIGPSRQGAYEQYF. J is TRBJ2-7 and V is TRBV7-8; TRBD1 aligns across 7 bases. The germline V gene encodes CDR1 SGHVS and CDR2 FQNEAQ. The CDR3 is 17 residues long. The ends lost 5 bases at V and 2 bases at J; junction bases unmatched: 15.

The rearrangement joins TRBV28 to TRBJ1-2; D ambiguous. Germline-derived CDR1 and CDR2 are MDHEN and SYDVKM. The CDR3 extends over 14 amino acids. The V gene lost 5 bases and the J gene lost 2 bases, with 12 bases spanning the gap. CDR3 sequence: CASSPPGRNYGYTF. The CDR3 bases are TGTGCCAGCAGTCCCCCGGGGAGAAACTATGGCTACACCTTC.

The rearrangement joins TRBV5-3 to TRBJ2-7; TRBD2 might be the D (5 bases). TRBV5-3 is placed among ORFs of uncertain function. This CDR3 region has 12 residues. V lost 4 bases to trimming and J lost 7 bases, with 12 bases between them. DNA of the CDR3: TGTGCCAGAAGCCCGAGGGAAGGGGAGCAGTACTTC. Protein: CARSPREGEQYF.

The rearrangement links TRBV6-6 to TRBJ1-4; 8 nucleotides match TRBD1. The CDR3 has 15 amino acids. V gave up 2 bases and J gave up 5 bases; unmatched junction bases: 4. From germline, CDR1 is MNHNY and CDR2 SVGAGI (reference sequence). The CDR3: CASSYDRGENEKLFF. In DNA, the CDR3 is TGTGCCAGCAGTTACGACAGGGGAGAAAATGAAAAACTGTTTTTT.

This clone was detected a few times. The CDR3 DNA follows: TGTGCCTGGAGTGTACGAGGGGGAAATACGCAGTATTTT. This codes for CAWSVRGGNTQYF. The J gene is TRBJ2-3, the V gene TRBV30, with TRBD1 as a possible D gene (6 bases). CDR3 length equals 13 residues. Deletions cut 0 bases from V and 7 bases from J, with 11 bases between. Per the germline V gene, CDR1 is GTSNPN and CDR2 is SVGIG (reference sequence).

The chain carries TRBV3-1 (or the pseudogene TRBV3-2) and TRBJ1-3; 7 bases line up with TRBD1. V was pared by 2 bases and J by 8 bases, with 6 bases of the junction left unmatched. The CDR3 consists of 14 residues. Germline loops: CDR1 LGHDT, CDR2 YNNKEL (reference sequence). The CDR3: CASSQTDRAHTIYF. In nucleotides, the CDR3 is TGTGCCAGCAGCCAAACAGACAGGGCCCACACCATATATTTT.

V and J are TRBV3-1 (or the pseudogene TRBV3-2) and TRBJ2-1; 7 positions agree with TRBD2. The germline gives CDR1 LGHDT, CDR2 YNNKEL (reference sequence). The CDR3 has 17 residues. V shed 1 base, J shed 2 bases, and the junction held 8 bases outside the gene matches. The CDR3 DNA is TGTGCCAGCAGCCAAGCAAGTGGTGGGAGGGCCTACAATGAGCAGTTCTTC. Amino acids: CASSQASGGRAYNEQFF.

V and J are TRBV13 and TRBJ1-2, with 11 positions matching TRBD1. In germline, CDR1 is PRHDT, CDR2 FYEKMQ (reference sequence). V shed 5 bases, J shed 1 base, and the junction held 6 bases outside the gene matches. This CDR3 spans 16 amino acids. In DNA, the CDR3 is TGTGCCAGCAGCGGCCGGGGACAGGGGGTTAACTATGGCTACACCTTC. Protein product: CASSGRGQGVNYGYTF.

The CDR3 DNA sequence: TGCGCCAGCAGCCTAAGGACAGAGCGACCTGGGGAGCTGTTTTTT. Protein product: CASSLRTERPGELFF. The chain recombines TRBV4-3 with TRBJ2-2; D may be TRBD1 (6 bases). The CDR3 is 15 amino acids. Germline values: CDR1 LGHNA, CDR2 YSLEER. Between the trimmed V and J ends, which lost 4 bases and 8 bases, there was a span of 17 bases.

In nucleotides, the CDR3 is TGTGCCAGCAGCCGGTCCAGGGATCACGAGCAGTACTTC. This gives the protein CASSRSRDHEQYF. J is TRBJ2-7 and V is TRBV7-3; perhaps TRBD1 as D (5 bases). The V end lost 5 bases, the J end lost 5 bases, and 13 bases lay between the germline ends. The CDR3 is made up of 13 amino acids. Germline values: CDR1 SGHTA, CDR2 FQGTGA.

V gene TRBV27 combines with J gene TRBJ1-1, with D perhaps matching TRBD1 (6 bases). The V gene's germline CDR1 is MNHEY and CDR2 SMNVEV (reference sequence). The V gene lost 6 bases and the J gene lost 10 bases, with 24 bases spanning the gap. The length of the CDR3 is 15 residues. CDR3 sequence (DNA): TGTGCCAGCAGCTCGGCCCCAGGGGCCCAAAGTCGAGCTTTCTTT. Residues: CASSSAPGAQSRAFF.